These T cell receptor beta chains were read from a single sample in a study of beta chain features in type 1 diabetes. This table comes from immunoSEQ multiplex PCR, and its TCRdb copy is limited to in-frame clones, with some not included. Here the sample spans 860,000 or so clones, about a sixth being singletons. Material: naive CD4+ T cells from blood. The receptor source for this set is a woman aged 18-29 years in good health. Both conserved end residues are part of each CDR3. D genes are given only for firm matches. Size tells how often a clone was seen (once, few, many) or the class of an expanded clone, and some rows leave it out.

d_call	v_call	j_call	clone_size	cdr3_aa	cdr3_nt
NA	TRBV4-3	TRBJ2-7	NA	CASSLFARVEPYEQYF	TGCGCCAGCAGCCTTTTCGCTCGGGTGGAACCCTACGAGCAGTACTTC
NA	TRBV7-3	TRBJ2-1	NA	CASSSKGGGWDNEQFF	TGTGCCAGCAGCTCAAAGGGCGGTGGGTGGGACAATGAGCAGTTCTTC
NA	TRBV18	TRBJ2-7	NA	CASSPLLAYEQYF	TGTGCCAGCTCACCACTACTCGCCTACGAGCAGTACTTC
NA	TRBV7-6	TRBJ2-5	NA	CASSSSQETQYF	TGTGCCAGCAGCTCAAGCCAAGAGACCCAGTACTTC
TRBD2	TRBV5-4	TRBJ2-3	NA	CASTRTGTRLTDTQYF	TGTGCCAGCACACGTACCGGGACTAGACTCACAGATACGCAGTATTTT
NA	TRBV6-7	TRBJ2-5	NA	CASSNSEPRQTQYF	TGTGCCAGCAGTAACAGCGAACCAAGGCAGACCCAGTACTTC
TRBD2	TRBV5-4	TRBJ2-1	NA	CASSFWAGDREFF	TGTGCCAGCAGCTTTTGGGCGGGAGACCGGGAGTTCTTC
NA	TRBV6-5	TRBJ2-5	NA	CASGNVQGRETQYF	TGTGCCAGCGGAAACGTACAGGGTCGGGAGACCCAGTACTTC
NA	TRBV4-1	TRBJ2-1	NA	CASSHRTGTKSYNEQFF	TGCGCCAGCAGTCATCGGACAGGGACTAAATCCTACAATGAGCAGTTCTTC
TRBD1	TRBV9	TRBJ2-7	NA	CASSQTGGYEQYF	TGTGCCAGCAGCCAGACAGGGGGCTACGAGCAGTACTTC
NA	TRBV27	TRBJ1-1	few	CASSRLENTEAFF	TGTGCCAGCAGCAGGCTGGAGAACACTGAAGCTTTCTTT
NA	TRBV6-5	TRBJ2-7	NA	CASSYRPAYEQYF	TGTGCCAGCAGTTATAGACCTGCCTACGAGCAGTACTTC
NA	TRBV6-1	TRBJ2-7	few	CASMGLLPYEQYF	TGTGCCAGCATGGGACTCTTACCCTACGAGCAGTACTTC
NA	TRBV14	TRBJ2-1	NA	CASSLRPVTAGEQFF	TGTGCCAGCAGCCTCCGACCGGTGACAGCGGGTGAGCAGTTCTTC
NA	TRBV7-3	TRBJ2-6	NA	CASSSRGSGANVLTF	TGTGCCAGCAGCTCCCGGGGTTCTGGGGCCAACGTCCTGACTTTC
TRBD1	TRBV5-1	TRBJ2-5	NA	CASSDRQGWETQYF	TGCGCCAGCAGCGACAGACAGGGATGGGAGACCCAGTACTTC
NA	TRBV10-3	TRBJ1-2	few	CAISESDSRDNYGYTF	TGTGCCATCAGTGAGTCGGACAGTCGGGATAACTATGGCTACACCTTC
NA	TRBV19	TRBJ1-1	few	CASSFGPLGTEAFF	TGTGCCAGTAGTTTCGGACCTCTGGGAACTGAAGCTTTCTTT
NA	TRBV2	TRBJ2-1	NA	CASSKPANEQFF	TGTGCCAGCAGTAAACCAGCCAATGAGCAGTTCTTC
TRBD1	TRBV5-4	TRBJ2-5	few	CASSTRRGQGETQYF	TGTGCCAGCAGCACTCGTAGGGGGCAGGGGGAGACCCAGTACTTC
NA	TRBV18	TRBJ2-3	once	CASSRKTGVADTQYF	TGTGCCAGCTCACGAAAGACGGGAGTTGCAGATACGCAGTATTTT
TRBD2	TRBV6-5	TRBJ2-5	NA	CASSYGGVTQYF	TGTGCCAGCAGTTATGGGGGGGTCACCCAGTACTTC